These T cell receptor beta chains were read from a single sample in a study of blood T cell repertoires in COVID-19. Clones were sequenced by immunoSEQ multiplex PCR, and TCRdb holds only the in-frame ones, with some missing. Of around 37,000 clones in the sample, approximately 86% were seen once. The specimen sequenced was peripheral blood. These receptors all stem from a man aged 60 to 69 with acute or convalescent COVID-19. Both conserved end residues are part of each CDR3. Each record gives: J gene, clone size, V gene, CDR3 protein. For some rows the clone size is stated as once, few or many, or as a class when expanded; others skip it.

TRBJ1-5 | few | TRBV6-2/TRBV6-3 | CASSPRDQPQHF
TRBJ1-1 | . | TRBV6-6 | CASSYPGKGGSDAFF
TRBJ2-3 | . | TRBV15 | CATSRSGTSVRAQYF
TRBJ1-1 | . | TRBV5-1 | CASSLDRGNTEAFF
TRBJ2-3 | . | TRBV9 | CASSVRFPADTQYF
TRBJ2-5 | . | TRBV3-1/TRBV3-2 | CASSRGLAGGPETQYF
TRBJ2-1 | . | TRBV2 | CASSVSVSSYNEQFF
TRBJ2-6 | . | TRBV9 | CASSVVGSGANVLTF
TRBJ2-7 | . | TRBV14 | CASSQGLGGRTFQQYF
TRBJ1-1 | . | TRBV6-5 | CASSSPSENTEAFF
TRBJ1-1 | . | TRBV20-1 | CSAGREGAFF
TRBJ2-5 | . | TRBV11-2 | CASSLEGVGETQYF
TRBJ2-1 | . | TRBV4-3 | CASSPRPSGGSYNEQFF
TRBJ1-1 | . | TRBV5-1 | CASSLSQLNTEAFF
TRBJ2-3 | . | TRBV6-5 | CASRTGGDTQYF
TRBJ1-5 | . | TRBV6-2/TRBV6-3 | CASSDRDSNQPQHF
TRBJ1-6 | . | TRBV9 | CASSGKQGVVNSPLHF
TRBJ1-3 | . | TRBV11-2 | CASSLIAGRYSGNTIYF
TRBJ2-6 | . | TRBV27 | CASSLVAGRDGANVLTF
TRBJ2-7 | . | TRBV6-2/TRBV6-3 | CASSPRTGLAAYEQYF
TRBJ2-7 | . | TRBV28 | CASSLSASGRSYEQYF
TRBJ2-1 | . | TRBV19 | CASSLSGSGYNEQFF
TRBJ1-2 | . | TRBV19 | CASSRGGDYGYTF
TRBJ2-7 | . | TRBV7-8 | CASSLVGRAGEQYF
TRBJ2-1 | . | TRBV4-2 | CASSQETGSSYNEQFF
TRBJ1-2 | . | TRBV5-5 | CASSPGQGMSNYGYTF
TRBJ1-2 | . | TRBV6-5 | CASATGVGSYGYTF
TRBJ2-5 | . | TRBV24-1 | CATSDGPGQGYETQYF
TRBJ1-5 | . | TRBV6-2/TRBV6-3 | CASSYSSRPHQPQHF
TRBJ2-2 | few | TRBV5-1 | CASSLGLAGAGELFF
TRBJ1-1 | . | TRBV5-1 | CASSLEGGSSSEAFF
TRBJ2-1 | . | TRBV7-9 | CASSPFPSGVYNEQFF
TRBJ1-6 | . | TRBV6-1 | CASSEVQNSPLHF
TRBJ2-6 | . | TRBV7-9 | CASSLGSGGANVLTF
TRBJ2-3 | . | TRBV6-5 | CASSYRTGANTDTQYF
TRBJ1-1 | . | TRBV7-9 | CASSGQGGAFF
TRBJ2-5 | . | TRBV12-5 | CASGLAHGSKTGLPKETQYF
TRBJ1-5 | . | TRBV19 | CASFPGQQNQPQHF
TRBJ2-1 | . | TRBV27 | CASSGLAGWNEQFF
TRBJ2-7 | . | TRBV13 | CASSKRDSHYEQYF
TRBJ1-4 | . | TRBV29-1 | CSVENSGAGDEKLFF
TRBJ1-2 | . | TRBV7-2 | CASSALQGLNGYTF
TRBJ2-1 | . | TRBV7-8 | CASSEYRSSYNEQFF
TRBJ2-1 | . | TRBV11-3 | CASSLVTGATYNEQFF
TRBJ1-5 | . | TRBV12-3/TRBV12-4 | CASSLRGNQPQHF
TRBJ1-2 | few | TRBV5-6 | CASRYLQIYGYTF
TRBJ1-5 | once | TRBV3-1/TRBV3-2 | CASSQAGTGGNQPQHF
TRBJ1-4 | . | TRBV5-6 | CASSLVSGGGEKLFF
TRBJ2-3 | . | TRBV6-4 | CASSDESGGRTDTQYF
TRBJ2-2 | . | TRBV5-4 | CASSLGQPNSNTGELFF
TRBJ2-5 | . | TRBV10-3 | CATRAETGEETQYF
TRBJ1-1 | . | TRBV7-2 | CASSLDSGNTEAFF
TRBJ1-5 | . | TRBV9 | CASSVDGGGNQPQHF
TRBJ2-1 | . | TRBV5-1 | CASSLDPGDNEQFF
TRBJ2-2 | . | TRBV7-9 | CASTDDRGAAGELFF
TRBJ2-1 | . | TRBV4-2 | CASSQPDRGEGNEQFF
TRBJ2-2 | once | TRBV5-1 | CASSPPGTGIATGELFF
TRBJ2-1 | . | TRBV27 | CASSLLGSGDYNEQFF
TRBJ1-2 | . | TRBV7-2 | CASSFQSTGNYGYTF